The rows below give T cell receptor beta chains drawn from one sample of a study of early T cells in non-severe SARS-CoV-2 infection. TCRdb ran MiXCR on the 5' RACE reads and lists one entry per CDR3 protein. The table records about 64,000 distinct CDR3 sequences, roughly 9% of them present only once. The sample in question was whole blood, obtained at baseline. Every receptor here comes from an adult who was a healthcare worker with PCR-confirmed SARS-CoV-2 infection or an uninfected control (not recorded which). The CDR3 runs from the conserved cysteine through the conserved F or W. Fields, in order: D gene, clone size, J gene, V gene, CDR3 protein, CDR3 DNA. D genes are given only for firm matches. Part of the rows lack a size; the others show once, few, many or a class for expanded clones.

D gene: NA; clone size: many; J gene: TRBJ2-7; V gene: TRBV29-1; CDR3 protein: CSVGDGALSYEQYF; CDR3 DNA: TGCAGCGTTGGGGACGGGGCCCTCTCCTACGAGCAGTACTTC
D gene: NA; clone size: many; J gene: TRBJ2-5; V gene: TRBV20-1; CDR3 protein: CSAPWAVVQETQYF; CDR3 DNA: TGCAGTGCGCCGTGGGCGGTCGTACAAGAGACCCAGTACTTC
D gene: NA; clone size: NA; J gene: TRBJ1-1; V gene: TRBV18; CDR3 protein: CASSDDGTGGTEAFF; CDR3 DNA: TGTGCCAGCTCCGACGATGGGACGGGGGGAACTGAAGCTTTCTTT
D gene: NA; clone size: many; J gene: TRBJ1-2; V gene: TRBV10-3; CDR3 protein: CAIVLSGYGYTF; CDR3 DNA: TGTGCCATCGTTTTGTCAGGCTATGGCTACACCTTC
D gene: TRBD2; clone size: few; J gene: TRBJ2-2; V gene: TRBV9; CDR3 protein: CASSGLAGTNTGELFF; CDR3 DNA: TGTGCCAGCAGCGGACTAGCGGGAACTAACACCGGGGAGCTGTTTTTT
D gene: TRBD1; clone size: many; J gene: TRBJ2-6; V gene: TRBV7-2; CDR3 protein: CASSLVGTGSYGANVLTF; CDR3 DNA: TGTGCCAGCAGCTTAGTAGGGACAGGGTCGTATGGGGCCAACGTCCTGACTTTC
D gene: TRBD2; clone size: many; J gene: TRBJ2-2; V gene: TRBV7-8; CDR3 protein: CASSREGRATGELFF; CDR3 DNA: TGTGCCAGCAGCCGGGAGGGGCGGGCCACCGGGGAGCTGTTTTTT
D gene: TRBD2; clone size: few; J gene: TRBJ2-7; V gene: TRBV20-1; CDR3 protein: CSAEGLAVSYEQYF; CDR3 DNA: TGCAGTGCCGAGGGACTAGCGGTATCTTACGAGCAGTACTTC
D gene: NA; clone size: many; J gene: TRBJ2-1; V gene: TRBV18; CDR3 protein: CASSPTSGSYNEQFF; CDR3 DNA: TGTGCCAGCTCACCAACCAGCGGAAGTTACAATGAGCAGTTCTTC
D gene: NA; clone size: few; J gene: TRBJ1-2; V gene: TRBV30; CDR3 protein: CASLRGNYGYTF; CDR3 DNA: TGTGCCTCATTACGAGGTAACTATGGCTACACCTTC
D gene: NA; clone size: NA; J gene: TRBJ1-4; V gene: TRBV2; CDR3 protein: CASRREKLFF; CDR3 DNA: TGTGCCAGCAGAAGAGAAAAACTGTTTTTT
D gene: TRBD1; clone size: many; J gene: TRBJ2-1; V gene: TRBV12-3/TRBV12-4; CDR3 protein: CASSPPGQFYNEQFF; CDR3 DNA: TGTGCCAGCAGTCCACCGGGACAGTTTTACAATGAGCAGTTCTTC
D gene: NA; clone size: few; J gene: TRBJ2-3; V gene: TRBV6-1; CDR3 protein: CASSEIRASDTQYF; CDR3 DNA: TGTGCCAGCAGTGAAATCAGGGCATCAGATACGCAGTATTTT
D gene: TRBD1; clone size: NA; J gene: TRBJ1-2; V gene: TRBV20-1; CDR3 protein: CSASQGADYGYTF; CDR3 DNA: TGCAGTGCTAGTCAGGGGGCTGACTATGGCTACACCTTC
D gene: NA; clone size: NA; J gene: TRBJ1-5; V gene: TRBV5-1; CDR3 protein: CASSLAGGRNQPQHF; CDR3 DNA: TGCGCCAGCAGCTTGGCCGGGGGCAGGAATCAGCCCCAGCATTTT
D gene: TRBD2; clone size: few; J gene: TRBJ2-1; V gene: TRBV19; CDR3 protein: CASSITSGSSYNEQFF; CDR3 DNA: TGTGCCAGTAGTATTACTAGCGGGAGCTCCTACAATGAGCAGTTCTTC
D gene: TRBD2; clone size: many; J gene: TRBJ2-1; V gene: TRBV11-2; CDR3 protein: CASSLVKTSGRHEQFF; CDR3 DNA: TGTGCCAGCAGCTTAGTCAAGACTAGCGGGAGACATGAGCAGTTCTTC
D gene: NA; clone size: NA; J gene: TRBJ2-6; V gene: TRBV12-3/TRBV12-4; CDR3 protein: CASTLTGISGANVLTF; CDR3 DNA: TGTGCCAGCACCCTAACAGGGATCTCTGGGGCCAACGTCCTGACTTTC
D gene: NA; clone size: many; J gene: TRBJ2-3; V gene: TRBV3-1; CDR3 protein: CASSHRGMDISTDTQYF; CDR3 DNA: TGTGCCAGCAGCCACCGGGGGATGGACATCTCCACAGATACGCAGTATTTT
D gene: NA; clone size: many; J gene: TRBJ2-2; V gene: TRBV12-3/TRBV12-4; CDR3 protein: CASKATWNTGELFF; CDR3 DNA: TGTGCCAGCAAGGCGACTTGGAACACCGGGGAGCTGTTTTTT
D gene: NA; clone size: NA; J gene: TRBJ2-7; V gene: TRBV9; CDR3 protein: CASSAAGTPYEQYF; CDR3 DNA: TGTGCCAGCAGCGCCGCAGGAACCCCCTACGAGCAGTACTTC
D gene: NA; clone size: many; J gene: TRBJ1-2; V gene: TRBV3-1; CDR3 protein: CASTQTLNYGYTF; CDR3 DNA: TGTGCCAGCACCCAGACCCTAAATTATGGCTACACCTTC
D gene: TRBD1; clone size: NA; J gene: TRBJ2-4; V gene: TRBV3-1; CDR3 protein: CASSHRTGKNIQYF; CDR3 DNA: TGTGCCAGCAGCCATAGGACAGGGAAAAACATTCAGTACTTC